This T cell receptor (beta chain) was recorded in a study of long-term antiretroviral therapy in people with HIV. Study background: The immediate-ART recommendation dates to 2015, and the earliest samples predate it by about a decade. Study-wide findings and caveats: Viral resistance, ART adherence and therapy changes all lacked available data.

In regard to this clone: What it binds is unknown.

Between the trimmed V and J ends, which lost 1 base and 1 base, there was a span of 9 bases. Germline V CDR1 and CDR2: SGHTA, FQGNSA. CDR3 length: 15 amino acids. The libraries were made with immunoSEQ v3.0 at survey level. Sequencing used immunoSEQ multiplex PCR; TCRdb keeps in-frame clones, though not all of them. The sample holds about 29,000 clones, approximately 88% seen once. This specimen was unsorted PBMCs, taken 0.5 years after starting antiretroviral therapy. J is TRBJ2-3 and V is TRBV7-2; perhaps D is TRBD1 or TRBD2 (6 bases each). This clonotype originated in a woman between 18 and 30 years old with HIV. CDR3 DNA: TGTGCCAGCAGCTTAGATGGGGGGCGCACAGATACGCAGTATTTT. Its protein product is CASSLDGGRTDTQYF.